The rows below give T cell receptor beta chains drawn from one sample of a study of metastatic and nonmetastatic thyroid tumors. TCRdb re-called clones via MiXCR from the PCR reads. The profile shows 17,000 or so clones, 21% of them singletons. Sequencing input: tumor tissue. Every receptor here comes from a female donor with papillary thyroid cancer or a benign thyroid nodule (not recorded which). Some clones in this sample may be carry-over from other donors' samples. Both conserved end residues are trimmed from each CDR3. D genes are given only for firm matches.

D gene | V gene | CDR3 protein
. | TRBV30 | AWDGISGNTIY
TRBD2 | TRBV20-1 | SARDRSGSLYEQY
TRBD2 | TRBV30 | AWNQRGSFKNIQY
. | TRBV5-8 | ASSFYRNNYGYT
TRBD1 | TRBV30 | AWSVGQGSNQPQH
. | TRBV7-9 | ASSSGPPRDEQY
. | TRBV6-1 | ASSPRSPPYEQY
. | TRBV18 | ASSGAYGTGELF
TRBD2 | TRBV2 | ASSYEARVAGANRKTQY
. | TRBV15 | ATSRLAGELF
TRBD1 | TRBV5-4 | ASSRDRYTEAF
. | TRBV2 | ASKGGTTSTDTQY
TRBD2 | TRBV4-1 | ASSHLGLAGGITSYEQY
TRBD1 | TRBV7-2 | ASSETGDYGYT
. | TRBV5-8 | ASNSMNRANTEAF
TRBD1 | TRBV20-1 | SARDDRGRTDTQY
TRBD2 | TRBV10-2 | ASSGTSGTGADTQY
TRBD2 | TRBV30 | AWSGGLAGTRQY
TRBD2 | TRBV11-2 | ASSKEAGEANEQF
. | TRBV19 | ASSMRRVGGYT
TRBD2 | TRBV6-2/TRBV6-3 | ACTGTRSGEQY
. | TRBV7-2 | ASSRTLGEQL
. | TRBV19 | ASSIFPANYGYT
. | TRBV18 | ASSPPGHYNSPLH
. | TRBV5-1 | ASSLGPRGDTGELF
. | TRBV6-1 | ASSLAGSWSEQY
TRBD1 | TRBV6-1 | ASSFGQDYEQY
TRBD1 | TRBV27 | ASRNTGGPTDTQY
TRBD1 | TRBV5-6 | ASSLYGTVSEQY
. | TRBV28 | ASGLERGSIGIYEQY
. | TRBV20-1 | SATGPPNEKLF
. | TRBV7-9 | ASSLNTYGYT
. | TRBV3-1 | ASSPRGGSTDTQY
. | TRBV4-1 | ASSHLFDEQF
TRBD2 | TRBV4-3 | ASSASGSREQF
. | TRBV6-2/TRBV6-3 | ASSPGRYNSPLH
. | TRBV5-1 | ASSLATGRNTGELF
. | TRBV28 | ASSYGGVNTTY
. | TRBV20-1 | SARVGSPLH
. | TRBV27 | ASSFSGRSYEQY
TRBD2 | TRBV30 | AWIRPGGAQF
. | TRBV19 | ASGVGLTWIDTQY
. | TRBV6-2/TRBV6-3 | ASTIRGYDEQY
TRBD1 | TRBV11-1 | ASTLRGPLRNYGYT
TRBD1 | TRBV6-2/TRBV6-3 | ASSRGQHTGELF
. | TRBV20-1 | SARDIRSSYNEQF
. | TRBV19 | ASSRDLGDTQY
TRBD2 | TRBV27 | ASSLRLAGGQDNEQF
TRBD1 | TRBV11-3 | ASSSGQGFNYGYT
. | TRBV20-1 | SASNFGAYYGYT
TRBD1 | TRBV11-2 | ASSHGTDADSNQPQH